This record looks at one T cell receptor (beta chain) sequence and its context. RNA, at roughly 0.45 to 1 ug, was reverse transcribed with random hexamers. It was immunoSEQ multiplex PCR that amplified TCR beta CDR3 across 54 Vbeta and 13 Jbeta. TCRdb recomputed calls from the immunoSEQ multiplex PCR reads with MiXCR, one row per CDR3 protein. The table records around 200,000 distinct CDR3 sequences, 92% of them present only once. V was trimmed by 4 bases and J by 3 bases, leaving 1 base between them. CDR3 length equals 10 residues. Looked up from germline, CDR1 is DFQATT and CDR2 is SNEGSKA (reference sequence). This record comes from a study of CD8 T cells in Susac syndrome.

The source of this sequence is a human donor with multiple sclerosis. The sequencing sample was made of CD8+ T cells from PBMCs. This chain uses TRBV20-1 with TRBJ2-4; D is unclear. CDR3 sequence reads: CSANKNIQYF. The CDR3 DNA sequence: TGCAGTGCTAACAAAAACATTCAGTACTTC.